This T cell receptor (beta chain) originates from a study of blood T cell repertoires in COVID-19. Here immunoSEQ multiplex PCR was the method, and the copy in TCRdb shows in-frame clones only, minus some. The sample includes about 400,000 clones, about 88% of them seen just once. Per germline, CDR1 SGHDT and CDR2 YYEEEE. The CDR3 extends over 15 amino acids. V dropped 0 bases and J dropped 7 bases, with 13 bases sitting between them. Specimen: peripheral blood. This TCR was recovered from a human donor in a cohort sampled during active COVID-19. This chain links TRBV5-6 with TRBJ1-4; possibly TRBD1 for D (5 bases). The CDR3: CASSLGLGEGEKLFF. The CDR3 DNA reads as TGTGCCAGCAGCTTGGGACTAGGGGAGGGTGAAAAACTGTTTTTT.